This record looks at one T cell receptor beta chain sequence and its context. This PCR relied on a set of 60 Vbeta primers and 13 Jbeta primers. Assay: immunoSEQ multiplex PCR; the TCRdb copy retains only in-frame clones and omits some. The sample has 130,000 or so clones. V lost 1 base and J lost 5; bases outside the gene matches: 13. The CDR3 runs 17 residues. CDR1 SGHDN and CDR2 FVKESK come from the germline V gene. The sample originates from a study of cytomegalovirus exposure and HLA in healthy donors. The source material was PBMCs. This chain uses TRBV14 with TRBJ1-2; 7 nucleotides agree with TRBD1. This sequence was found in a young woman in good health and CMV-seronegative. The CDR3 here is CASSQVKGQPGVYGYTF. CDR3 bases: TGTGCCAGCAGCCAAGTAAAGGGACAGCCGGGTGTATATGGCTACACCTTC.